Listed here are 10 T cell receptor beta chains from one sample, sequenced in a study of shared clonotypes between healthy human individuals. Repertoires were generated with immunoSEQ multiplex PCR, while TCRdb's copy carries only in-frame clones and drops some. The sample lists about 450,000 clones, around 79% seen once, with approximately 13% in the top ten. What was sequenced was PBMCs. The receptors here all came from a middle-aged woman in good health. Some clones in this sample may be carry-over from other donors' samples.

This clone turned up a few times. The chain carries TRBV10-3 and TRBJ1-2, with unresolved D. V was pared by 8 bases and J by 4 bases, with 8 bases between. The CDR3 contains 11 residues. Per germline, CDR1 ENHRY and CDR2 SYGVKD. CDR3 region: CAIGFGYGYTF. The CDR3 DNA reads as TGTGCCATCGGGTTCGGCTATGGCTACACCTTC.

The chain joins TRBV5-8 to TRBJ1-3; D may be TRBD1 (5 bases). V lost 3 bases and J lost 0, with 10 bases in between. The CDR3 spans 15 residues. The V gene's germline CDR1 is SGHTS and CDR2 YDEGEE. The CDR3: CASSWGPTSGNTIYF. In DNA, the CDR3 is TGTGCCAGCAGCTGGGGACCGACCTCTGGAAACACCATATATTTT.

This clone has a single count. V gene TRBV5-4 combines with J gene TRBJ2-3; 7 positions agree with TRBD1. The trim removed 4 bases at V and 6 bases at J, leaving 5 bases unmatched. The CDR3 runs to 13 residues. CDR1 and CDR2 from the germline V gene are SGHNT and YYREEE (reference sequence). Here the CDR3 reads CASSTTGTDTQYF. CDR3 in DNA: TGTGCCAGCAGCACGACAGGGACCGATACGCAGTATTTT.

The chain links TRBV29-1 to TRBJ1-6; D gene ambiguous. The CDR3 spans 13 residues. Germline V CDR1 and CDR2: SQVTM, ANQGSEA. V was cut by 5 bases and J by 9 bases, with 14 bases left in between. This CDR3 reads CSVSEGTSSPLHF. CDR3 in DNA: TGCAGCGTTTCGGAGGGAACGAGTTCACCCCTCCACTTT.

V and J are TRBV4-3 and TRBJ1-3; 7 positions match TRBD1. V lost 0 bases to trimming and J lost 3 bases; unmatched junction nucleotides: 8. Germline CDR1 reads LGHNA; CDR2 reads YSLEER. The CDR3 length is 17 residues. The CDR3 DNA reads as TGCGCCAGCAGCCAAGAAGGGGGCAGGGGTGGTGGAAACACCATATATTTT. It encodes CASSQEGGRGGGNTIYF.

The chain has TRBV27 and TRBJ2-5; no definite D call. Germline V gene data show CDR1 as MNHEY and CDR2 as SMNVEV (reference sequence). Trimming cost V 0 bases and J 1 base, with 12 bases left between them. This CDR3 region has 16 residues. The CDR3 DNA reads TGTGCCAGCAGTTTATCGGGGAACCCGGGCCAAGAGACCCAGTACTTC. This translates into CASSLSGNPGQETQYF.

V is TRBV10-3 and J is TRBJ1-2; D ambiguous. Germline V lookup: CDR1 ENHRY, CDR2 SYGVKD. V lost 4 bases, J lost 6 bases, and 12 bases lay in between. This CDR3 comprises 13 residues. In DNA form, the CDR3 reads TGTGCCATCAGTGGCAGTCAACCCGATGGCTACACCTTC. Residues: CAISGSQPDGYTF.

Only one count was recorded for this clone. The chain recombines TRBV27 with TRBJ1-1, with 7 bases identical to TRBD1. V gave up 2 bases and J gave up 14 bases; unmatched junction bases: 8. CDR1 is MNHEY and CDR2 is SMNVEV in the germline V gene (reference sequence). The CDR3 spans 12 residues. The CDR3 DNA sequence: TGTGCCAGCAGTTTACGGGACAGCCGTTTGTTCTTT. It is translated as CASSLRDSRLFF.

The V and J genes are TRBV18 and TRBJ2-5, with a tentative D call TRBD1 (7 bases). The CDR3 runs to 16 residues. Germline lookup yields CDR1 KGHSH and CDR2 LQKENI. Trimming took 0 bases from V and 5 from J, leaving 16 bases between them. This CDR3 reads CASSPPGGQERETQYF. DNA for the CDR3: TGTGCCAGCTCACCACCGGGAGGACAGGAGCGGGAGACCCAGTACTTC.

The V and J genes are TRBV4-3 and TRBJ1-2; perhaps TRBD1 as D (6 bases). Trimming took off 4 bases at V and 3 bases at J, with 15 bases between the two ends. CDR1 is LGHNA, CDR2 YSLEER, per germline. The CDR3 contains 15 residues. This chain's CDR3 is CASSREGGEDYGYTF. In DNA, the CDR3 is TGCGCCAGCAGCCGGGAGGGGGGGGAGGACTATGGCTACACCTTC.